What follows are 8 T cell receptor beta chains derived from one specimen sequenced in a study of shared clonotypes between healthy human individuals. In the naive CD8 group, cells lacked CD45RO and were positively selected for CCR7, so terminally differentiated effector memory CD45RA+ cells were left out. The protocol was immunoSEQ multiplex PCR, while the TCRdb copy is restricted to in-frame clones and leaves out a portion. The data hold hundreds of thousands of clones, with 95% to 96% observed a single time. Sequenced input: naive CD8+ T cells sorted from blood. These receptor sequences come from a woman aged 25 to 45 in good health.

The genes are TRBV27 and TRBJ1-6; D unclear. The CDR3 length is 12 residues. Germline loops: CDR1 MNHEY, CDR2 SMNVEV (reference sequence). Trimming removed 8 bases at V and 12 bases at J, with 14 bases between. The CDR3 region is CASGLEEKPLHF. The CDR3 coding sequence is TGTGCCAGCGGTCTGGAGGAAAAACCCCTCCACTTT.

V and J are TRBV2 and TRBJ2-2, with a possible D match to TRBD2 (5 bases). Trimming stripped 7 bases from V and 2 bases from J, with 11 bases between. The germline CDR1 and CDR2 sequences are SNHLY and FYNNEI. The CDR3 totals 14 residues. CDR3: CASKREGNTGELFF. The CDR3 bases are TGTGCCAGCAAGAGGGAAGGAAACACCGGGGAGCTGTTTTTT.

The J gene is TRBJ1-1, the V gene TRBV5-4; D remains ambiguous. This CDR3 contains 13 residues. Germline V gives CDR1 SGHNT, CDR2 YYREEE (reference sequence). Trimming stripped 5 bases from V and 1 base from J, with 9 bases between. In nucleotides, the CDR3 is TGTGCCAGCAGTTTCGGGTGGAACACTGAAGCTTTCTTT. Translated, it gives CASSFGWNTEAFF.

This clone was observed a few times. An end of the junction does not agree with germline; a read error may underlie this. This chain uses TRBV5-6 with TRBJ1-1; D is unclear. From germline, CDR1 is SGHDT and CDR2 YYEEEE. The CDR3 is 15 residues long. This CDR3 is CASNLGLMADTEAFF. In DNA, the CDR3 is TGTGCCAGCAACTTGGGGTTAATGGCGGACACTGAAGCTTTCTTT.

This rearrangement joins TRBV28 to TRBJ1-1; 8 bases agree with TRBD1. Trimming cost V 3 bases and J 1 base; bases outside gene matches: 13. Looked up from germline, CDR1 is MDHEN and CDR2 is SYDVKM. This CDR3 comprises 18 residues. CDR3 sequence: CASSFQGAVGRWNTEAFF. The CDR3 coding sequence is TGTGCCAGCAGTTTCCAGGGGGCGGTGGGTAGGTGGAACACTGAAGCTTTCTTT.

The chain carries TRBV4-1 and TRBJ1-1; no clear D gene. CDR3 length: 14 residues. With 0 bases removed from V and 3 bases from J, the gap between germline ends came to 8 bases. Germline-derived CDR1 and CDR2 are MGHRA and YSYEKL. The DNA of the CDR3 is TGCGCCAGCAGCCAAGATGCAAGGGACACTGAAGCTTTCTTT. Amino acid sequence: CASSQDARDTEAFF.

The chain has TRBV11-2 and TRBJ2-7; 7 bases line up with TRBD2. This CDR3 contains 14 residues. Losses at the gene ends were 4 bases for V and 1 base for J; bases not matched to a gene: 4. Germline assignment: CDR1 SGHAT and CDR2 FQNNGV. The CDR3 is CASSSGRGSYEQYF. DNA for the CDR3: TGTGCCAGCAGCTCCGGGCGGGGGTCCTACGAGCAGTACTTC.

The rearrangement joins TRBV7-6 to TRBJ2-1, with 12 bases matching TRBD2. The germline V gene encodes CDR1 SGHVS and CDR2 FNYEAQ. This CDR3 is 17 amino acids long. J lost 1 base, V lost 2 bases, and 3 bases had no gene match. CDR3 amino acids: CASSLRLAGASYNEQFF. CDR3 coding DNA: TGTGCCAGCAGCTTAAGACTAGCGGGAGCATCCTACAATGAGCAGTTCTTC.